The rows below give T cell receptor beta chains drawn from one sample of a study of cytomegalovirus exposure and HLA in healthy donors. The data were produced by immunoSEQ multiplex PCR, yet TCRdb's version contains in-frame clones alone and is incomplete. The sample holds some 110,000 clones, 60% to 80% seen once. The specimen sequenced was PBMCs. The origin of the receptors is a man in his forties in good health and CMV-seronegative. CDR3s include the opening cysteine and the closing phenylalanine or tryptophan. Fields, in order: D gene, clone size, CDR3 length, V gene, J gene, CDR3 protein, CDR3 DNA. A D gene is named only where the DNA matches it firmly. Rows may omit the clone size; those that give it use once, few, many or a size class.

d_call: -; clone_size: -; cdr3_length: 13; v_call: TRBV27; j_call: TRBJ1-2; cdr3_aa: CASSLGGSYGYTF; cdr3_nt: TGTGCCAGCAGTTTAGGGGGGAGCTATGGCTACACCTTC
d_call: -; clone_size: -; cdr3_length: 14; v_call: TRBV6-5; j_call: TRBJ1-5; cdr3_aa: CASSSVFSNQPQHF; cdr3_nt: TGTGCCAGCAGCTCCGTTTTTAGCAATCAGCCCCAGCATTTT
d_call: TRBD2; clone_size: -; cdr3_length: 15; v_call: TRBV6-5; j_call: TRBJ2-5; cdr3_aa: CASSLGAGARETQYF; cdr3_nt: TGTGCCAGCAGCCTAGGAGCGGGGGCTCGGGAGACCCAGTACTTC
d_call: -; clone_size: once; cdr3_length: 16; v_call: TRBV14; j_call: TRBJ1-1; cdr3_aa: CASSHPPPGENTEAFF; cdr3_nt: TGTGCCAGCAGCCATCCTCCCCCAGGGGAGAACACTGAAGCTTTCTTT
d_call: -; clone_size: -; cdr3_length: 14; v_call: TRBV7-9; j_call: TRBJ1-2; cdr3_aa: CASILAGTSYGYTF; cdr3_nt: TGTGCCAGCATCCTTGCTGGGACATCCTATGGCTACACCTTC
d_call: -; clone_size: few; cdr3_length: 17; v_call: TRBV7-9; j_call: TRBJ1-5; cdr3_aa: CASSQQGWGDSNQPQHF; cdr3_nt: TGTGCCAGCAGCCAACAGGGTTGGGGCGATAGCAATCAGCCCCAGCATTTT
d_call: TRBD1; clone_size: -; cdr3_length: 14; v_call: TRBV29-1; j_call: TRBJ2-7; cdr3_aa: CSVEKGQGTNEQYF; cdr3_nt: TGCAGCGTTGAAAAAGGACAGGGGACAAACGAGCAGTACTTC
d_call: TRBD2; clone_size: -; cdr3_length: 14; v_call: TRBV6-6; j_call: TRBJ2-2; cdr3_aa: CASYSGGATGELFF; cdr3_nt: TGTGCCAGCTATAGCGGGGGGGCCACCGGGGAGCTGTTTTTT
d_call: -; clone_size: -; cdr3_length: 12; v_call: TRBV2; j_call: TRBJ1-5; cdr3_aa: CASTLFPQPQHF; cdr3_nt: TGTGCCAGCACTCTGTTTCCCCAGCCCCAGCATTTT
d_call: -; clone_size: -; cdr3_length: 15; v_call: TRBV10-3; j_call: TRBJ1-2; cdr3_aa: CAISTEVRVNYGYTF; cdr3_nt: TGTGCCATCAGCACCGAGGTCAGGGTTAACTATGGCTACACCTTC
d_call: TRBD2; clone_size: -; cdr3_length: 16; v_call: TRBV14; j_call: TRBJ2-7; cdr3_aa: CASSLKGRVGLYEQYF; cdr3_nt: TGTGCCAGCAGCCTAAAGGGGAGGGTGGGTCTCTACGAGCAGTACTTC
d_call: -; clone_size: few; cdr3_length: 14; v_call: TRBV7-2; j_call: TRBJ1-4; cdr3_aa: CASSLRRGGEKLFF; cdr3_nt: TGTGCCAGCAGCTTACGTCGGGGGGGTGAAAAACTGTTTTTT
d_call: TRBD1; clone_size: -; cdr3_length: 13; v_call: TRBV6-6; j_call: TRBJ2-7; cdr3_aa: CASCTTGASEQYF; cdr3_nt: TGTGCCAGCTGCACCACAGGGGCCTCCGAGCAGTACTTC
d_call: TRBD2; clone_size: -; cdr3_length: 16; v_call: TRBV9; j_call: TRBJ2-5; cdr3_aa: CASSLGTSGGQETQYF; cdr3_nt: TGTGCCAGCAGCCTTGGGACTAGCGGGGGCCAAGAGACCCAGTACTTC
d_call: -; clone_size: -; cdr3_length: 12; v_call: TRBV7-9; j_call: TRBJ1-1; cdr3_aa: CASSFVDTEAFF; cdr3_nt: TGTGCCAGCAGCTTTGTAGACACTGAAGCTTTCTTT
d_call: -; clone_size: -; cdr3_length: 14; v_call: TRBV7-9; j_call: TRBJ1-1; cdr3_aa: CASSLQVRVTEAFF; cdr3_nt: TGTGCCAGCAGCTTGCAGGTCCGCGTCACTGAAGCTTTCTTT
d_call: -; clone_size: -; cdr3_length: 17; v_call: TRBV11-2; j_call: TRBJ2-3; cdr3_aa: CASSLRDGSPGTDTQYF; cdr3_nt: TGTGCCAGCAGCTTACGGGACGGGAGTCCCGGGACAGATACGCAGTATTTT
d_call: -; clone_size: few; cdr3_length: 15; v_call: TRBV2; j_call: TRBJ1-1; cdr3_aa: CASRPGEGVNTEAFF; cdr3_nt: TGTGCCAGCAGGCCCGGAGAGGGGGTGAACACTGAAGCTTTCTTT
d_call: TRBD1; clone_size: -; cdr3_length: 17; v_call: TRBV5-1; j_call: TRBJ2-3; cdr3_aa: CASSFQYRGGGTDTQYF; cdr3_nt: TGCGCCAGCAGCTTCCAATACAGGGGTGGGGGCACAGATACGCAGTATTTT
d_call: -; clone_size: -; cdr3_length: 16; v_call: TRBV5-6; j_call: TRBJ1-2; cdr3_aa: CASSSLRSLSNYGYTF; cdr3_nt: TGTGCCAGCAGCTCCCTGCGATCCCTATCTAACTATGGCTACACCTTC
d_call: TRBD1; clone_size: -; cdr3_length: 17; v_call: TRBV6-1; j_call: TRBJ1-2; cdr3_aa: CASSGDRDRGPLYGYTF; cdr3_nt: TGTGCCAGCAGTGGGGACCGGGACAGGGGCCCTCTGTATGGCTACACCTTC
d_call: -; clone_size: -; cdr3_length: 16; v_call: TRBV6-6; j_call: TRBJ2-7; cdr3_aa: CASSYSRVGHQNEQYF; cdr3_nt: TGTGCCAGCAGTTACTCGAGAGTTGGACACCAAAACGAGCAGTACTTC
d_call: -; clone_size: -; cdr3_length: 13; v_call: TRBV21-1; j_call: TRBJ2-7; cdr3_aa: CASRKDRGYEQYF; cdr3_nt: TGTGCCAGCAGGAAGGACAGGGGCTACGAGCAGTACTTC
d_call: -; clone_size: -; cdr3_length: 12; v_call: TRBV6-5; j_call: TRBJ1-5; cdr3_aa: CASRDWAQPQHF; cdr3_nt: TGTGCCAGCAGGGATTGGGCACAGCCCCAGCATTTT
d_call: TRBD1; clone_size: few; cdr3_length: 15; v_call: TRBV2; j_call: TRBJ2-7; cdr3_aa: CASSDRQGVRYEQYF; cdr3_nt: TGTGCCAGCAGTGATAGGCAGGGGGTCCGATACGAGCAGTACTTC
d_call: TRBD2; clone_size: -; cdr3_length: 17; v_call: TRBV7-8; j_call: TRBJ2-3; cdr3_aa: CASSFLGAGGYTDTQYF; cdr3_nt: TGTGCCAGCAGCTTCCTAGGGGCGGGGGGCTACACAGATACGCAGTATTTT
d_call: -; clone_size: once; cdr3_length: 15; v_call: TRBV10-3; j_call: TRBJ1-3; cdr3_aa: CAISESGGTGNTIYF; cdr3_nt: TGTGCCATCAGTGAGTCGGGCGGGACCGGAAACACCATATATTTT
d_call: TRBD2; clone_size: -; cdr3_length: 14; v_call: TRBV9; j_call: TRBJ2-7; cdr3_aa: CASSARGLVDEQYF; cdr3_nt: TGTGCCAGCAGCGCGCGAGGACTAGTGGACGAGCAGTACTTC
d_call: TRBD1; clone_size: -; cdr3_length: 14; v_call: TRBV19; j_call: TRBJ2-7; cdr3_aa: CASMNPGQGYEQYF; cdr3_nt: TGTGCCAGCATGAACCCGGGACAGGGGTACGAGCAGTACTTC
d_call: TRBD2; clone_size: -; cdr3_length: 16; v_call: TRBV5-1; j_call: TRBJ2-3; cdr3_aa: CASSSTSGGGTDTQYF; cdr3_nt: TGCGCCAGCAGCTCTACTAGCGGGGGGGGCACAGATACGCAGTATTTT
d_call: -; clone_size: -; cdr3_length: 19; v_call: TRBV7-6; j_call: TRBJ2-1; cdr3_aa: CASSLGPRAALREHDEQFF; cdr3_nt: TGTGCCAGCAGCCTAGGACCACGAGCGGCCCTTCGGGAACACGATGAGCAGTTCTTC
d_call: TRBD1; clone_size: few; cdr3_length: 14; v_call: TRBV25-1; j_call: TRBJ2-4; cdr3_aa: CASEDRARVNIQYF; cdr3_nt: TGTGCCAGCGAAGACAGGGCTCGCGTTAACATTCAGTACTTC
d_call: TRBD2; clone_size: -; cdr3_length: 14; v_call: TRBV19; j_call: TRBJ2-1; cdr3_aa: CASSMGLAGMGPFF; cdr3_nt: TGTGCCAGTAGTATGGGACTAGCGGGGATGGGGCCGTTCTTC
d_call: TRBD1; clone_size: -; cdr3_length: 14; v_call: TRBV5-4; j_call: TRBJ1-2; cdr3_aa: CASSAGQGSYGYTF; cdr3_nt: TGTGCCAGCAGTGCGGGACAGGGGTCGTATGGCTACACCTTC